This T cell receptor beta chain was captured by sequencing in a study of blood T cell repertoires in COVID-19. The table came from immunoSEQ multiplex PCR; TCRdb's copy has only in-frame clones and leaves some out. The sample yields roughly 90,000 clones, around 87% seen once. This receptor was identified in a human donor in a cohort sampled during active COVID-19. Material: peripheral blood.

The DNA of the CDR3 is TGTGCCAGCAGTTTTAGCGGGAGGCCGGGGAATGAGCAGTTCTTC. It translates to CASSFSGRPGNEQFF. The chain is built from TRBV28 and TRBJ2-1; 10 positions agree with TRBD2. Germline assignment: CDR1 MDHEN and CDR2 SYDVKM. The CDR3 spans 15 residues. Trimming at V came to 3 bases and at J to 7 bases, leaving 6 bases not matched to a gene.